The 17 T cell receptor beta chains below come from one sample, sequenced in a study of CD8 T cells in Susac syndrome. RNA was extracted with the RNeasy kit, and a quantity of about 0.45 to 1 ug was reverse transcribed using random hexamers. MiXCR, run by TCRdb on the immunoSEQ multiplex PCR reads, gives a single entry per CDR3 protein. The table has roughly 190,000 distinct CDR3 sequences, 75% to 95% seen once. Sequenced input: CD4+ T cells from PBMCs. These receptors all come from a human donor with Susac syndrome.

J is TRBJ2-5 and V is TRBV3-1; D is possibly TRBD2 (6 bases). The CDR3 contains 17 residues. CDR1 is LGHDT and CDR2 is YNNKEL in the germline V gene (reference sequence). V lost 1 base and J lost 6, with 21 bases in between. The CDR3 loop reads CASSQVLGSGGRKTQYF. The DNA for the CDR3 is TGTGCCAGCAGCCAAGTCTTAGGCTCCGGGGGTAGAAAGACCCAGTACTTC.

The genes are TRBV4-2 and TRBJ2-1; D gene ambiguous. The V end lost 0 bases, the J end lost 3 bases, and 9 bases lay between the germline ends. CDR3 length equals 15 residues. CDR1 and CDR2 from the germline V gene are LGHNA and YNFKEQ. The CDR3, as DNA: TGTGCCAGCAGCCAAGACCTTCCTAGCTACAATGAGCAGTTCTTC. This gives the protein CASSQDLPSYNEQFF.

V gene TRBV9 combines with J gene TRBJ2-5, with 10 bases identical to TRBD1. In germline, CDR1 is SGDLS, CDR2 YYNGEE. The CDR3 is 16 residues long. Germline trimming cut 0 bases from V and 1 base from J; bases unmatched to any gene: 3. CDR3 protein: CASSVGRTGGQETQYF. CDR3 coding DNA: TGTGCCAGCAGCGTAGGAAGGACAGGGGGCCAAGAGACCCAGTACTTC.

The chain couples TRBV5-1 to TRBJ2-3; D unclear. V lost 3 bases and J 6 bases, leaving 8 bases between the germline ends. The CDR3 has 12 residues. Germline V gene data show CDR1 as SGHRS and CDR2 as YFSETQ. The CDR3 region has the DNA TGCGCCAGCAGCTCCCACGGGGATACGCAGTATTTT. Amino acid sequence: CASSSHGDTQYF.

This clonotype was seen just once. The chain couples TRBV6-1 to TRBJ2-7; the D gene is possibly TRBD1 (5 bases). The CDR3 runs to 14 residues. The germline CDR1 and CDR2 sequences are MNHNS and SASEGT. Trimming stripped 4 bases from V and 5 bases from J, with 15 bases between. The CDR3 sequence is CASSVFQGQDEQYF. The CDR3 region has the DNA TGTGCCAGCAGTGTGTTCCAGGGTCAGGACGAGCAGTACTTC.

CDR3 DNA: TGCAGCGGTGATTTAGCTCCATACACAGATACGCAGTATTTT. As protein: CSGDLAPYTDTQYF. The V gene is TRBV29-1, the J gene TRBJ2-3; no clear D gene. V lost 7 bases and J lost 2, with 16 bases in between. The CDR3 has 14 amino acids. Germline V lookup: CDR1 SQVTM, CDR2 ANQGSEA.

This clonotype was picked up one time. V and J are TRBV28 and TRBJ1-5; 11 positions agree with TRBD1. The CDR3 runs to 15 residues. V lost 3 bases and J lost 4; bases outside the gene matches: 2. Germline-derived CDR1 and CDR2 are MDHEN and SYDVKM. CDR3 sequence: CASSFGDRGNQPQHF. CDR3 in DNA: TGTGCCAGCAGTTTCGGGGACAGGGGGAATCAGCCCCAGCATTTT.

This chain joins TRBV20-1 and TRBJ2-7, with 7 bases identical to TRBD2. V shed 1 base and J 7 bases; nucleotides not matched to a gene: 10. The CDR3 totals 14 residues. Per germline, CDR1 DFQATT and CDR2 SNEGSKA (reference sequence). Written as DNA, the CDR3 is TGCAGTGCTAGAGGAGGGAGGGGCCGCCTGGAGCAGTACTTC. This encodes CSARGGRGRLEQYF.

Turning to this clonotype: This CDR3 fails to terminate in the conserved phenylalanine or tryptophan, so it likely reflects a read error. Because the CDR3's place on the DNA is in doubt, the DNA is left out and the CDR3 is given as listed by TCRdb. This sequence joins TRBV5-1 and TRBJ1-1; the table's TRBD1 call for D was not verified on the DNA. Germline V gives CDR1 SGHRS, CDR2 YFSETQ. The CDR3 spans 15 amino acids, including both terminal residues. The CDR3 reads CASSSFPGSHTEASL.

This clonotype was counted once. The V call is TRBV11-2, the J call TRBJ1-3, with D unclear. The CDR3 has 14 amino acids. The V end lost 3 bases, the J end lost 0 bases, and 6 bases lay between the germline ends. In germline, CDR1 is SGHAT, CDR2 FQNNGV. The DNA of the CDR3 is TGTGCCAGCAGCTTCGGACTCTCTGGAAACACCATATATTTT. This gives the protein CASSFGLSGNTIYF.

This clonotype was observed once. V gene TRBV13 combines with J gene TRBJ1-1, with TRBD1 matching over 8 bases. There are 15 residues in the CDR3. CDR1 is PRHDT and CDR2 is FYEKMQ in the germline V gene (reference sequence). V lost 4 bases and J lost 4; bases outside the gene matches: 8. The CDR3 protein is CASSSGQALGTEAFF. The DNA of the CDR3 is TGTGCCAGCAGCTCGGGACAGGCCCTAGGCACTGAAGCTTTCTTT.

This clonotype was recorded once. This sequence joins TRBV6-5 and TRBJ1-1, with a tentative D call TRBD1 (6 bases). V lost 7 bases and J 5 bases, leaving 20 bases between the germline ends. The germline CDR1 and CDR2 sequences are MNHEY and SVGAGI. There are 15 residues in the CDR3. CDR3 in amino acids: CASNYDGTPYTEAFF. The CDR3 region has the DNA TGTGCCAGCAACTACGACGGGACACCATATACTGAAGCTTTCTTT.

The J gene is TRBJ1-1, the V gene TRBV7-9; D remains unclear. V lost 0 bases to trimming and J lost 2 bases, with 10 bases between them. The CDR3 is 15 amino acids. Germline V lookup: CDR1 SEHNR, CDR2 FQNEAQ (reference sequence). Here the CDR3 DNA reads TGTGCCAGCAGCTTAGCAGGTTTCTCTAACACTGAAGCTTTCTTT. It specifies CASSLAGFSNTEAFF.

The V and J genes are TRBV18 and TRBJ1-1; 9 positions agree with TRBD1. This CDR3 region has 17 residues. From germline, CDR1 is KGHSH and CDR2 LQKENI. The V and J ends lost 3 bases and 0 bases, in that order; junction bases with no gene match: 8. The CDR3 loop reads CASSPVLGQGMNTEAFF. CDR3 nucleotides: TGTGCCAGCTCACCTGTTTTAGGACAGGGGATGAACACTGAAGCTTTCTTT.

This chain joins TRBV6-6 and TRBJ2-7; 9 nucleotides agree with TRBD2. The CDR3 is 14 amino acids. V shed 6 bases and J 2 bases; nucleotides not matched to a gene: 5. Germline V gene sequence: CDR1 MNHNY, CDR2 SVGAGI (reference sequence). In DNA form, the CDR3 reads TGTGCCAGCAGGCTGACTAGCGGAACCTACGAGCAGTACTTC. Encoded protein: CASRLTSGTYEQYF.

Of note for this clonotype: Mismatch with germline at one junction end may stem from a read error. The V gene is TRBV27, the J gene TRBJ2-7; 11 nucleotides line up with TRBD2. CDR3 length equals 14 residues. Germline CDR1 and CDR2: MNHEY and SMNVEV (reference sequence). CDR3 residues: CASSLAGGPRSINF. CDR3 nucleotide sequence: TGTGCCAGCAGCCTAGCGGGAGGCCCACGCAGCATTAACTTC.

The chain recombines TRBV25-1 with TRBJ2-7; D possibly uses TRBD1 or TRBD2 (5 bases each). Germline V CDR1 and CDR2: MGHDK, SYGVNS. CDR3 length equals 14 residues. Trimming took 5 bases from V and 2 from J, leaving 13 bases between them. CDR3 sequence reads: CASSRGESAYEQYF. In DNA form, the CDR3 reads TGTGCCAGCAGTAGAGGGGAATCTGCCTACGAGCAGTACTTC.